The subject of this entry is one TCR beta chain. These data belong to a study of blood T cell repertoires in COVID-19. Background on the study: Spain, Italy and the United States supplied samples that represented acute and convalescent COVID-19.

Enrolled through a virtual design, the participants were between about 18 and 89 years of age and came from fewer than 30 US areas. Recovery among Cohort 3 donors was established by two negative PCRs, clearance, or symptom resolution. In the original workflow: Reference gene primer amplification in the assay estimated nucleated cell counts. Profiling relied on immunoSEQ multiplex PCR, and the TCRdb table lists in-frame clones only, not all of them. Clonal size and the V and J genes are those of that table, whereas D and trimming came from the DNA. The sample holds 250,000 or so clones, more than 75% seen once. The CDR3 runs to 12 residues. The germline V and J ends were trimmed by 6 bases and 1 base, with 6 bases remaining between them.

The source is a woman in her forties or fifties who had recovered from COVID-19. Sequenced sample: PBMCs or T cells enriched from blood (not recorded which). V gene TRBV12-3 or TRBV12-4 combines with J gene TRBJ1-1; D uncertain. CDR3 region: CASSGENTEAFF. DNA of the CDR3: TGTGCCAGCAGCGGAGAGAACACTGAAGCTTTCTTT.